Listed here are 25 T cell receptor beta chains from one sample, sequenced in a study of CD8+ T cells in alopecia areata. TCR sequencing used cDNA made by reverse transcription of extracted RNA. The assay was immunoSEQ multiplex PCR, and TCRdb's table has in-frame clones only and misses some. The sample records a few hundred thousand clones, 35% to 45% being singletons. Treatment indicated: oral pan-JAK inhibitor, 5-10 mg twice daily. Sequencing was performed on CD4+ T cells sorted from blood, taken around week 30, from a patient treated with tofacitinib. The receptors were sampled from a human donor with alopecia areata.

The table lists this clone with a few counts. This chain links TRBV7-9 with TRBJ2-2, with TRBD1 matching over 9 bases. V gave up 7 bases and J gave up 4 bases; unmatched junction bases: 7. The germline V gene encodes CDR1 SEHNR and CDR2 FQNEAQ (reference sequence). The CDR3 extends over 15 amino acids. The CDR3 coding sequence is TGTGCCAGCACCCCCTGGACAGGGGTCACCGGGGAGCTGTTTTTT. Translated, it gives CASTPWTGVTGELFF.

The CDR3 DNA is TGTGCCAGCAGCTTTACAGGCACAGATACGCAGTATTTT. Translation gives CASSFTGTDTQYF. The chain links TRBV7-9 to TRBJ2-3; no definite D call. Trimming removed 3 bases from V and 1 base from J, with 5 bases in between. The germline gives CDR1 SEHNR, CDR2 FQNEAQ (reference sequence). CDR3 length: 13 residues.

The chain couples TRBV4-2 to TRBJ2-5; D is uncertain. Trimming took 1 base from V and 1 from J, leaving 10 bases between them. CDR3 length: 15 residues. Germline V gene lookup returns CDR1 LGHNA and CDR2 YNFKEQ. The CDR3 sequence is CASSQGNRLQETQYF. CDR3 sequence (DNA): TGTGCCAGCAGCCAAGGTAACAGACTCCAAGAGACCCAGTACTTC.

This clone was seen a handful of times. The chain joins TRBV6-5 to TRBJ1-1; 7 bases are a match to TRBD1. CDR3 length equals 13 residues. Germline V gene lookup returns CDR1 MNHEY and CDR2 SVGAGI. V lost 6 bases and J lost 5; bases outside the gene matches: 6. CDR3 coding DNA: TGTGCCAGCAGCGGACAGGCAGGGACTGAAGCTTTCTTT. This encodes CASSGQAGTEAFF.

The chain uses TRBV30 and TRBJ1-5, with D hard to call. Germline V gene sequence: CDR1 GTSNPN, CDR2 SVGIG (reference sequence). The CDR3 is made up of 14 amino acids. V was clipped by 2 bases and J by 0 bases, with 8 bases between them. The CDR3 protein is CAWSQEYSNQPQHF. The CDR3 coding sequence is TGTGCCTGGAGTCAAGAGTATAGCAATCAGCCCCAGCATTTT.

The chain employs TRBV27 and TRBJ2-5, with 7 bases matching TRBD1. V gave up 6 bases and J gave up 1 base; unmatched junction bases: 2. CDR1 and CDR2 (germline): MNHEY, SMNVEV (reference sequence). The CDR3 loop spans 13 amino acids. The CDR3 sequence: CASRGQIQETQYF. The CDR3 region has the DNA TGTGCCAGCAGGGGACAGATCCAAGAGACCCAGTACTTC.

This chain links TRBV30 with TRBJ1-5; D gene unclear. Germline V CDR1 and CDR2: GTSNPN, SVGIG (reference sequence). V was shortened by 0 bases and J by 0 bases, with 15 bases between the two germline ends. The CDR3 spans 17 residues. DNA of the CDR3: TGTGCCTGGAGTGTACGGCGGGGAGGGAATAGCAATCAGCCCCAGCATTTT. Translated, it gives CAWSVRRGGNSNQPQHF.

The rearrangement uses TRBV15 and TRBJ2-7; TRBD2 matches 9 bases. J lost 1 base, V lost 0 bases, and 1 base had no gene match. Germline CDR1 reads LNHNV; CDR2 reads YYDKDF (reference sequence). There are 15 residues in the CDR3. The CDR3 region has the DNA TGTGCCACCAGCAGAGAAACTAGCGGGTCCTACGAGCAGTACTTC. Protein sequence: CATSRETSGSYEQYF.

As for this clone: The sample contains more than one DNA sequence encoding this CDR3. The V and J genes are TRBV11-2 and TRBJ1-1; D ambiguous. The germline V and J ends were trimmed by 1 base and 1 base, with 7 bases remaining between them. This CDR3 comprises 14 residues. Germline assignment: CDR1 SGHAT and CDR2 FQNNGV. This chain's CDR3 is CASSLAGRNTEAFF. The CDR3 bases are TGTGCCAGCAGCTTAGCTGGACGGAACACTGAAGCTTTCTTT. The variable domain in full, with the rest retrieved from reference TRBV11-2 and TRBJ1-1, is EAGVAQSPRYKIIEKRQSVAFWCNPISGHATLYWYQQILGQGPKLLIQFQNNGVVDDSQLPKDRFSAERLKGVDSTLKIQPAKLEDSAVYLCASSLAGRNTEAFFGQGTRLTVV.

The CDR3 sequence is CSVGTARQNTEAFF. The CDR3 DNA reads TGCAGCGTGGGGACAGCTCGTCAGAACACTGAAGCTTTCTTT. V gene TRBV29-1 combines with J gene TRBJ1-1; 7 positions match TRBD1. The CDR3 loop spans 14 amino acids. The J segment lost 1 base and the V segment lost 6 bases, leaving 8 bases of the junction unmatched. Germline assignment: CDR1 SQVTM and CDR2 ANQGSEA. The whole variable domain, filled in from reference TRBV29-1 and TRBJ1-1, reads SAVISQKPSRDICQRGTSLTIQCQVDSQVTMMFWYRQQPGQSLTLIATANQGSEATYESGFVIDKFPISRPNLTFSTLTVSNMSPEDSSIYLCSVGTARQNTEAFFGQGTRLTVV.

The rearrangement joins TRBV5-1 to TRBJ2-7; 9 positions agree with TRBD1. V shed 4 bases and J 7 bases; nucleotides not matched to a gene: 9. Germline CDR1 reads SGHRS; CDR2 reads YFSETQ. The CDR3 sequence is 14 residues long. The CDR3 sequence: CASSPGTGSQEQYF. The CDR3 coding sequence is TGCGCCAGCAGCCCCGGGACAGGGTCACAAGAGCAGTACTTC.

This clone was counted a few times. The rearrangement joins TRBV5-1 to TRBJ1-1; 7 bases are shared with TRBD1. Germline trimming cut 4 bases from V and 5 bases from J; bases unmatched to any gene: 11. The germline gives CDR1 SGHRS, CDR2 YFSETQ. The CDR3 is 15 residues long. The CDR3 sequence: CASSPGTDYRTEAFF. CDR3 in DNA: TGCGCCAGCAGCCCAGGGACAGACTATCGGACTGAAGCTTTCTTT. Full variable domain (rest looked up from reference TRBV5-1 and TRBJ1-1): KAGVTQTPRYLIKTRGQQVTLSCSPISGHRSVSWYQQTPGQGLQFLFEYFSETQRNKGNFPGRFSGRQFSNSRSEMNVSTLELGDSALYLCASSPGTDYRTEAFFGQGTRLTVV.

This clone was counted a few times. The chain uses TRBV5-1 and TRBJ2-3; D possibly corresponds to TRBD2 (5 bases). V was pared by 4 bases and J by 2 bases, with 8 bases between. CDR3 length equals 13 residues. CDR1 and CDR2 from the germline V gene are SGHRS and YFSETQ. This chain's CDR3 is CASSPDYTDTQYF. The CDR3 DNA follows: TGCGCCAGCAGCCCTGACTACACAGATACGCAGTATTTT.

This clone showed up just a few times. The chain is built from TRBV6-5 and TRBJ1-1; D perhaps matches TRBD1 (6 bases). Germline-derived CDR1 and CDR2 are MNHEY and SVGAGI. Trimming pared 10 bases from V and 5 bases from J, leaving 20 bases between. CDR3 length: 14 amino acids. The CDR3 DNA follows: TGTGCCACCAGATTCCAGGGGTACAATACTGAAGCTTTCTTT. Translating gives CATRFQGYNTEAFF.

The genes are TRBV29-1 and TRBJ1-2; D is perhaps TRBD1 (5 bases). V was shortened by 6 bases and J by 4 bases, with 9 bases between the two germline ends. The CDR3 length is 11 residues. Germline V gives CDR1 SQVTM, CDR2 ANQGSEA. The CDR3 region is CSVERGYGYTF. CDR3 DNA sequence: TGCAGCGTAGAGAGGGGCTATGGCTACACCTTC. Filled out from reference TRBV29-1 and TRBJ1-2, the complete variable domain reads SAVISQKPSRDICQRGTSLTIQCQVDSQVTMMFWYRQQPGQSLTLIATANQGSEATYESGFVIDKFPISRPNLTFSTLTVSNMSPEDSSIYLCSVERGYGYTFGSGTRLTVV.

The chain has TRBV9 and TRBJ2-5; D unresolved. The CDR3 runs 16 residues. Deletions cut 0 bases from V and 4 bases from J, with 16 bases between. The germline CDR1 and CDR2 sequences are SGDLS and YYNGEE. The CDR3 DNA sequence: TGTGCCAGCAGCGTAGGCGGCCGGACCAAGGGAGAGACCCAGTACTTC. Amino acids: CASSVGGRTKGETQYF.

This clone was recorded a few times. The V gene is TRBV7-8, the J gene TRBJ1-1, with 9 nucleotides matching TRBD1. This CDR3 has 17 residues. Trimming at V came to 4 bases and at J to 0 bases, leaving 9 bases not matched to a gene. Germline CDR1 and CDR2: SGHVS and FQNEAQ. CDR3: CASSSRDRAAMNTEAFF. The DNA for the CDR3 is TGTGCCAGCAGCTCCCGGGACAGGGCCGCAATGAACACTGAAGCTTTCTTT.

The genes are TRBV27 and TRBJ2-1, with 7 nucleotides matching TRBD1. Losses at the gene ends were 9 bases for V and 0 bases for J; bases not matched to a gene: 14. Germline assignment: CDR1 MNHEY and CDR2 SMNVEV (reference sequence). The CDR3 covers 17 residues. CDR3 in amino acids: CARTGQSPGDSYNEQFF. In DNA, the CDR3 is TGTGCCAGGACAGGGCAGTCCCCAGGTGACTCCTACAATGAGCAGTTCTTC.

This clone has just a few counts. The chain is built from TRBV25-1 and TRBJ1-1; no reliable D call. Germline loops: CDR1 MGHDK, CDR2 SYGVNS. This CDR3 has 13 residues. The V and J ends lost 1 base and 3 bases respectively, with 6 bases between them. CDR3 loop: CASSEFGDTEAFF. Here the CDR3 DNA reads TGTGCCAGCAGTGAATTCGGCGACACTGAAGCTTTCTTT.

This clone occurred a few times. The chain is built from TRBV30 and TRBJ1-4, with D possibly TRBD1 on 5 matching bases. Germline-derived CDR1 and CDR2 are GTSNPN and SVGIG (reference sequence). There are 14 residues in the CDR3. The V end was cut by 3 bases, the J end by 7 bases, with 15 bases between. CDR3 sequence (DNA): TGTGCCTGGAGCGCAGACAGTTCGGGTGAAAAACTGTTTTTT. Its protein is CAWSADSSGEKLFF.

The chain employs TRBV13 and TRBJ1-1, with D unclear. The V gene lost 3 bases and the J gene lost 0 bases, with 17 bases spanning the gap. CDR3 length: 17 residues. Germline V CDR1 and CDR2: PRHDT, FYEKMQ (reference sequence). The CDR3 protein is CASSFSNRRRMNTEAFF. The CDR3 nucleotides are TGTGCCAGCAGCTTCTCGAATCGGAGACGAATGAACACTGAAGCTTTCTTT. The full variable domain, in which reference TRBV13 and TRBJ1-1 provide the parts outside the CDR3, is AAGVIQSPRHLIKEKRETATLKCYPIPRHDTVYWYQQGPGQDPQFLISFYEKMQSDKGSIPDRFSAQQFSDYHSELNMSSLELGDSALYFCASSFSNRRRMNTEAFFGQGTRLTVV.

The chain recombines TRBV6-5 with TRBJ2-1; no clear D. The CDR3 runs 12 residues. V was shortened by 6 bases and J by 4 bases, with 7 bases between the two germline ends. Per the germline V gene, CDR1 is MNHEY and CDR2 is SVGAGI. CDR3 sequence reads: CASRTPYNEQFF. CDR3 DNA: TGTGCCAGCAGGACTCCTTACAATGAGCAGTTCTTC.

The count of this clone is one. V usage is TRBV6-5 and J usage is TRBJ2-5, with D tentatively TRBD1 or TRBD2 (5 bases each). Germline loops: CDR1 MNHEY, CDR2 SVGAGI. Trimming removed 7 bases at V and 5 bases at J, with 17 bases between. CDR3 length equals 14 residues. In DNA, the CDR3 is TGTGCCAGCAAGAGGGGCAGGGCCGCGGAGACCCAGTACTTC. Amino acid sequence: CASKRGRAAETQYF.

This chain joins TRBV18 and TRBJ2-1; D ambiguous. Germline loops: CDR1 KGHSH, CDR2 LQKENI. V was pared by 4 bases and J by 9 bases, with 10 bases between. CDR3 size: 12 residues. The chain's CDR3 is CASSLSSSEQFF. CDR3 nucleotides: TGTGCCAGCTCACTTTCGAGTAGTGAGCAGTTCTTC.

This chain uses TRBV30 with TRBJ2-2, with D possibly TRBD1 on 6 matching bases. The germline gives CDR1 GTSNPN, CDR2 SVGIG (reference sequence). The CDR3 covers 15 residues. V dropped 0 bases and J dropped 5 bases, with 13 bases sitting between them. This chain's CDR3 is CAWSVYRVGTGELFF. CDR3 bases: TGTGCCTGGAGTGTATACAGGGTGGGGACCGGGGAGCTGTTTTTT.